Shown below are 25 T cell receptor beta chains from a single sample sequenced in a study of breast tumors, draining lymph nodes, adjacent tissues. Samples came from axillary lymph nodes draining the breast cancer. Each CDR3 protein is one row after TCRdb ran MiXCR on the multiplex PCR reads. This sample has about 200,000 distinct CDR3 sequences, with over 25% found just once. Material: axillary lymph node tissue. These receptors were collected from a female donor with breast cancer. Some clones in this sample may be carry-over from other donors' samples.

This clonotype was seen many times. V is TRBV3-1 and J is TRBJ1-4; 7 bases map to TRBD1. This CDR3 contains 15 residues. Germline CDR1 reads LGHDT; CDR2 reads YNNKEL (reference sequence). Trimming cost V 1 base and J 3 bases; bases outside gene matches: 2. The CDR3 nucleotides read TGTGCCAGCAGCCAAGTCCAGGGGGCTAATGAAAAACTGTTTTTT. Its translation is CASSQVQGANEKLFF. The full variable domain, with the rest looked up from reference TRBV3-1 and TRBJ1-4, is DTAVSQTPKYLVTQMGNDKSIKCEQNLGHDTMYWYKQDSKKFLKIMFSYNNKELIINETVPNRFSPKSPDKAHLNLHINSLELGDSAVYFCASSQVQGANEKLFFGSGTQLSVL.

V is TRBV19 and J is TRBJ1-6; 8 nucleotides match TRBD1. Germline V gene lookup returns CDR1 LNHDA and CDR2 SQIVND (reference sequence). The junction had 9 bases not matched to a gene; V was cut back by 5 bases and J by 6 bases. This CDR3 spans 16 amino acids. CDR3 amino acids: CASSSQGTGRNSPLHF. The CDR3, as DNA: TGTGCCAGTAGTTCGCAGGGGACAGGACGTAATTCACCCCTCCACTTT.

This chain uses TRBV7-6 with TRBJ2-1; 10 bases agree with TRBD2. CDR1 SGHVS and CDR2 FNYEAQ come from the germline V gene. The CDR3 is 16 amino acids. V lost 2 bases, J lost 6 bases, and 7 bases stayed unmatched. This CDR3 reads CASSLSWLAGVNEQFF. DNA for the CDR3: TGTGCCAGCAGCTTAAGTTGGCTAGCGGGGGTCAATGAGCAGTTCTTC.

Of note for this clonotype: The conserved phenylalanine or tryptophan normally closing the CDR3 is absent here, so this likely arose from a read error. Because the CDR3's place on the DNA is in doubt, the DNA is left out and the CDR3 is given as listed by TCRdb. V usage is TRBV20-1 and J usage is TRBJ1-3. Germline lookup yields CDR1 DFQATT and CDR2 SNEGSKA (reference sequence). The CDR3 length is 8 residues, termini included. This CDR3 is CSATRQGT.

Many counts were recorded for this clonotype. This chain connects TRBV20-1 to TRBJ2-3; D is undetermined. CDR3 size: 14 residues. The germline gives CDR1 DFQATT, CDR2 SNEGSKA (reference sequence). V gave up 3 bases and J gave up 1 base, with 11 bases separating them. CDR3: CSASHSQGTDTQYF. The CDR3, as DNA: TGCAGTGCTAGTCATTCCCAGGGCACAGATACGCAGTATTTT.

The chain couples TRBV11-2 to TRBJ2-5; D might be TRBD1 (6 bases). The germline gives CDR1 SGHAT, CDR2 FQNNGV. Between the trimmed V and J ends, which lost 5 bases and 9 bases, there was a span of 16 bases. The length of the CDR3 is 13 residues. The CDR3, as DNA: TGTGCCAGCAGCGCACAGGGCAATCAGCCCCAGTACTTC. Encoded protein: CASSAQGNQPQYF.

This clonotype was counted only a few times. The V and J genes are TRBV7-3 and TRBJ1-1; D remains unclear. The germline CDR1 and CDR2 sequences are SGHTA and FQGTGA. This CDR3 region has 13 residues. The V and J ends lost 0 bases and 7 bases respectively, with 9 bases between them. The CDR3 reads CASSLTPGGEAFF. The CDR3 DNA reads TGTGCCAGCAGCTTAACGCCGGGAGGTGAAGCTTTCTTT.

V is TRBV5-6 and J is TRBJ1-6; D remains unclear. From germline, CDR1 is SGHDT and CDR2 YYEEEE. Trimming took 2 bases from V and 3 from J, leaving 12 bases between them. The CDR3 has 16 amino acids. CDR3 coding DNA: TGTGCCAGCAGCTTCGGATCCGGGTTCTATAATTCACCCCTCCACTTT. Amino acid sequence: CASSFGSGFYNSPLHF.

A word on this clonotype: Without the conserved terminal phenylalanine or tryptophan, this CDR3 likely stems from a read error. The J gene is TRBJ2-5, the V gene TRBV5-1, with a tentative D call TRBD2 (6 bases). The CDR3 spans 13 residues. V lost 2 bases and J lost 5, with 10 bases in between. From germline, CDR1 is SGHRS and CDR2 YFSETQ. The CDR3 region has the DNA TGCGCCAGCAGCTTAGAAGGGAGGGAGACCCAGTACCTC. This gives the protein CASSLEGRETQYL.

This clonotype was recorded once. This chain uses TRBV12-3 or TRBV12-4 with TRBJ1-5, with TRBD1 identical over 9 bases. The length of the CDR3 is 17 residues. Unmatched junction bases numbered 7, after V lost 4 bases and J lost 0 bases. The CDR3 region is CASSYSDRGPSNQPQHF. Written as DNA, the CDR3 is TGTGCCAGCAGTTACTCGGACAGGGGCCCTAGCAATCAGCCCCAGCATTTT.

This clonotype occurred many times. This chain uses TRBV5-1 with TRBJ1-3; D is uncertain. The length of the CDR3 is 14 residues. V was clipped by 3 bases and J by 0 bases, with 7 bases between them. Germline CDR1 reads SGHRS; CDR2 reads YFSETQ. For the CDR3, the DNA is TGCGCCAGCAGCTCCCTGCCCTCTGGAAACACCATATATTTT. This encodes CASSSLPSGNTIYF.

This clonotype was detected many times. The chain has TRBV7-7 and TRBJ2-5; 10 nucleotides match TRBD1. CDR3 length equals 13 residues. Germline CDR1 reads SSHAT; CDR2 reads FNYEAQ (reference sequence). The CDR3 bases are TGTGCTAGCTCCAGGGACAGGGGAGTGACCCAGTACTTC. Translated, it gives CASSRDRGVTQYF.

Written as DNA, the CDR3 is TGCAGTGCTCCGGGACTAGCGACCTACGAGCAGTACTTC. Translated: CSAPGLATYEQYF. The chain joins TRBV20-1 to TRBJ2-7; 10 positions match TRBD2. J gave up 2 bases and V 5 bases, and 3 bases lay outside the gene matches. Germline-derived CDR1 and CDR2 are DFQATT and SNEGSKA (reference sequence). There are 13 residues in the CDR3.

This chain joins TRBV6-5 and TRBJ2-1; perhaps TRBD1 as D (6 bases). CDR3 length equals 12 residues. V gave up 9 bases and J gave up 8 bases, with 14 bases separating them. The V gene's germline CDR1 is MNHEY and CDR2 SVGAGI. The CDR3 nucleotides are TGTGCCAGTAAACACAGGGTGGATGAGCAGTTCTTC. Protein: CASKHRVDEQFF.

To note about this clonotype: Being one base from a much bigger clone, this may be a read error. For the CDR3, the DNA is TGTGCCAGCAGCTCCATTTATACCAATCAGCCCCAGCATTTT. Encoded protein: CASSSIYTNQPQHF. The rearrangement uses TRBV5-6 and TRBJ1-5; D unclear. The CDR3 spans 14 residues. CDR1 SGHDT and CDR2 YYEEEE come from the germline V gene. Trimming cost V 3 bases and J 3 bases, with 10 bases left between them.

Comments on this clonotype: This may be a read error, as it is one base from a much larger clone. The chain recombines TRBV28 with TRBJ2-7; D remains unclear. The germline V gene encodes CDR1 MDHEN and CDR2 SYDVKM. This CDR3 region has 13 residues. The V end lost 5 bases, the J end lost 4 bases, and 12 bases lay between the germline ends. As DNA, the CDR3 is TGTGCCAGCAGTCTGAAGGCGGAGTACGAGCAGTACTTC. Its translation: CASSLKAEYEQYF.

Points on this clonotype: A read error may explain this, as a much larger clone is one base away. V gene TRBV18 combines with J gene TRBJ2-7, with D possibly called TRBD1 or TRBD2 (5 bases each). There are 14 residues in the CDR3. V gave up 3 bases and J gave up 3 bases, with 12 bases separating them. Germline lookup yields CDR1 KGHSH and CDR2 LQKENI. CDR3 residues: CASSPGTASYEQYF. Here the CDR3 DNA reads TGTGCCAGCTCACCCGGGACGGCTAGCTACGAGCAGTACTTC.

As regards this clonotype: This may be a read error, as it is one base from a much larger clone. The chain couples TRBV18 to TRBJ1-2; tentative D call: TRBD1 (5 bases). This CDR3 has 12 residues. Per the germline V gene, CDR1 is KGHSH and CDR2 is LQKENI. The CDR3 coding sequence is TGTGCCAGCTCTGAGGGGCGTGATGGCTACGCCTTC. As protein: CASSEGRDGYAF.

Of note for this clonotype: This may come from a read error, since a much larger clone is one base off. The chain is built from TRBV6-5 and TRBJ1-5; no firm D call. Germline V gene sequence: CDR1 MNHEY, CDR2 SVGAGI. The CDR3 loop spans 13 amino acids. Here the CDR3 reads CASRWDFTQPQRF. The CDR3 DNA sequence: TGTGCCAGCAGGTGGGATTTTACTCAGCCCCAGCGTTTT.

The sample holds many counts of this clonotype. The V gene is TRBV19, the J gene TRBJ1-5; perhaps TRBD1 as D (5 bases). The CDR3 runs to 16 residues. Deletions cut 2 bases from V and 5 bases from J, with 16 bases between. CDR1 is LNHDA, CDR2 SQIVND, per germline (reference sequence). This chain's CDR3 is CASSIRGGGLDQPQHF. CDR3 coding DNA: TGTGCCAGTAGTATAAGGGGAGGTGGATTGGATCAGCCCCAGCATTTT.

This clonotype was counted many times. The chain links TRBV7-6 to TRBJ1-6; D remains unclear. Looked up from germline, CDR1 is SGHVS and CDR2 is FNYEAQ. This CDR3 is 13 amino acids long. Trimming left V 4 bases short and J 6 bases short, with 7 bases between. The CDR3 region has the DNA TGTGCCAGCAGCTCCCAGGCTAATTCACCCCTCCACTTT. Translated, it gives CASSSQANSPLHF.

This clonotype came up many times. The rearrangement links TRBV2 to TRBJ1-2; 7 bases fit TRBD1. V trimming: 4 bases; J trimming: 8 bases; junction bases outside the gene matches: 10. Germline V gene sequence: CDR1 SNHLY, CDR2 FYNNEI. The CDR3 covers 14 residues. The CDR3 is CASSASTGKRGYTF. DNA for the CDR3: TGTGCCAGCAGTGCATCGACAGGGAAGAGAGGCTACACCTTC. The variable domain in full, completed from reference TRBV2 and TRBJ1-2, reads EPEVTQTPSHQVTQMGQEVILRCVPISNHLYFYWYRQILGQKVEFLVSFYNNEISEKSEIFDDQFSVERPDGSNFTLKIRSTKLEDSAMYFCASSASTGKRGYTFGSGTRLTVV.

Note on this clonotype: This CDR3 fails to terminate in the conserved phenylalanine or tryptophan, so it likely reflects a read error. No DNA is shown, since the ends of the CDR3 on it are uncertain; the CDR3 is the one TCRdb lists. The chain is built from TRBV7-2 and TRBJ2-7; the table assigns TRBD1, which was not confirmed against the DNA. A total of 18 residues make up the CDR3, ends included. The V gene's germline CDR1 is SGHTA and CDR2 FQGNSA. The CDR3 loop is CASSLVPGRSRFSYEQCS.

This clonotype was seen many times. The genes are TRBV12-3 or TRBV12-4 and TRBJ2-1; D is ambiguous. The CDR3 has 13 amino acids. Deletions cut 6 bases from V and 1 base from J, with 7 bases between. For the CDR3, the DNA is TGTGCCAGCAGACCTAGTTCCTACAATGAGCAGTTCTTC. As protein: CASRPSSYNEQFF.

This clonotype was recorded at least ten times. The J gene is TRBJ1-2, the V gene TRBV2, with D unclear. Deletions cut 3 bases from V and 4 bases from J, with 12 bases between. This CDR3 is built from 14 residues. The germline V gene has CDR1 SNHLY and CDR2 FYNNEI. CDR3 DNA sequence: TGTGCCAGCAGTGACTACAGAGGTTCCTATGGCTACACCTTC. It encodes CASSDYRGSYGYTF.